The entry that follows covers one T cell receptor (beta chain) sequence. Clones were read by immunoSEQ multiplex PCR, and TCRdb kept only the in-frame ones, dropping some. The sample includes approximately 130,000 clones, roughly nine tenths of them seen just once. The data derive from a study of T cell responses to AZD1222 COVID-19 vaccine. The TCR sequence derives from an adult who received the AZD1222 COVID-19 vaccine. Sequencing was performed on peripheral blood, taken 28 days after the second AZD1222 dose.

CDR3 coding DNA: TGTGCCAGCTCACCAACCAGGGGCAGCACCGGGGAGCTGTTTTTT. It codes for CASSPTRGSTGELFF. The V gene is TRBV18, the J gene TRBJ2-2, with a tentative D call TRBD1 (6 bases). Trimming pared 2 bases from V and 4 bases from J, leaving 11 bases between. Germline assignment: CDR1 KGHSH and CDR2 LQKENI. There are 15 residues in the CDR3.